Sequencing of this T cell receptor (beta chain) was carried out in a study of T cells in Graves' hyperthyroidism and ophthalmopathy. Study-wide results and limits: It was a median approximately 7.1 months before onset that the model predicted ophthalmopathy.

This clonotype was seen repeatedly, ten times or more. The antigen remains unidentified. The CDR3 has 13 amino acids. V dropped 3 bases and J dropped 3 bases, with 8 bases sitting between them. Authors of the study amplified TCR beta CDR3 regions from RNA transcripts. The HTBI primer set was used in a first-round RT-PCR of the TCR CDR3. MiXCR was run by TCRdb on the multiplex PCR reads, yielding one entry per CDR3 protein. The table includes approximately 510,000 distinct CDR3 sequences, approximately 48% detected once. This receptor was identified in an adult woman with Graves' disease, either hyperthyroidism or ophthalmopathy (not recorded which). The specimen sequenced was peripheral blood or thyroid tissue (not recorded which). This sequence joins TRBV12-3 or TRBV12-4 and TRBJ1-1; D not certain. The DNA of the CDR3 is TGTGCCAGCAGTTTTACTGGGGACACTGAAGCTTTCTTT. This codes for CASSFTGDTEAFF.